This TCR beta chain came from a study of OX40 agonist ivuxolimab in advanced cancers. Study background: All patients had ivuxolimab intravenously every 2 weeks at 0.01 to 10 mg/kg. A mean age of roughly 60 years, range roughly 23 to 85, was recorded, and 70% to 85% were male.

Study-wide findings and caveats: Researchers did not determine the expanded peripheral T cells' antigen specificity.

Patients had blood sampled at baseline and again on cycle 4 day 1 and cycle 7 day 1. Of note for this clone: What it recognizes is unknown.

Data came from immunoSEQ multiplex PCR; TCRdb stores just in-frame clones and leaves some out. Altogether 50,000 or so clones are present, approximately 90% being singletons, with the ten largest covering 10% to 15%. This CDR3 is built from 12 residues. The V end lost 5 bases, the J end lost 3 bases, and 6 bases lay between the germline ends. The germline V gene has CDR1 MNHEY and CDR2 SVGAGI. This receptor was obtained from an adult with an advanced solid tumor such as melanoma, head and neck, liver or kidney cancer. The chain combines TRBV6-5 with TRBJ2-3; no firm D call. This specimen consisted of CD4+ or CD8+ T cells sorted from blood, obtained in a trial of the OX40 agonist ivuxolimab. In DNA, the CDR3 is TGTGCCAGCAGTGGATATACAGATACGCAGTATTTT. Encoded protein: CASSGYTDTQYF.